Sequencing of this T cell receptor (beta chain) was carried out in a study of human T cells and chemical hapten exposure. Study findings and constraints: The formation of large CDR3 similarity clusters by expanded TCRs significantly exceeded that of controls.

Time point meaning: pre-sensitization, week 0. Specified treatment: therapeutic diphenylcyclopropenone sensitization with weekly scalp DPC. The length of the CDR3 is 14 residues. Germline V gene sequence: CDR1 MNHEY, CDR2 SVGEGT. V was pared by 2 bases and J by 4 bases, with 11 bases between. TCRdb used MiXCR to reprocess the RACE reads, holding one entry per CDR3 protein. The sample includes 300,000 to 450,000 distinct CDR3 sequences, about 5.1% of them seen just once. With regard to this clonotype: Its specificity is unknown.

The chain recombines TRBV6-2 or TRBV6-3 with TRBJ1-1, with D maybe TRBD1 (5 bases). This sequence was found in a woman aged 50 to 60 with alopecia areata. Some clones in this sample may be carry-over from other donors' samples. Sample: whole blood, taken in connection with sensitization to the hapten diphenylcyclopropenone (DPC). Written as DNA, the CDR3 is TGTGCCAGCAGTTACATGGCAGGGCCCACTGAAGCTTTCTTT. Amino acid sequence: CASSYMAGPTEAFF.